These 23 T cell receptor beta chains originate from one sample sequenced in a study of blood T cell repertoires in COVID-19. Assay: immunoSEQ multiplex PCR; the TCRdb copy retains only in-frame clones and omits some. Of around 200,000 clones listed, 87% are singletons. The source material was peripheral blood. The receptors here all came from a woman aged 18-30 years who had recovered from COVID-19.

The rearrangement joins TRBV28 to TRBJ2-7; 7 bases line up with TRBD1. This CDR3 has 14 residues. J lost 0 bases, V lost 4 bases, and 3 bases had no gene match. CDR1 and CDR2 from the germline V gene are MDHEN and SYDVKM. CDR3 DNA sequence: TGTGCCAGCAGTTCCGCAGGGGGCTCCTACGAGCAGTACTTC. As protein: CASSSAGGSYEQYF.

This chain links TRBV24-1 with TRBJ2-1; no clear D. Germline CDR1 is KGHDR and CDR2 is SFDVKD. Trimming removed 6 bases from V and 2 bases from J, with 10 bases in between. This CDR3 is 14 amino acids long. Here the CDR3 DNA reads TGTGCCACCAGTCAAACTGATGCCTACAATGAGCAGTTCTTC. It yields the protein CATSQTDAYNEQFF.

This chain links TRBV10-3 with TRBJ2-7; TRBD2 agrees at 7 bases. From germline, CDR1 is ENHRY and CDR2 SYGVKD. The CDR3 spans 16 residues. V dropped 6 bases and J dropped 2; count of bases not matched to a gene: 13. CDR3 region: CAISAGSAGLTYEQYF. The CDR3 DNA sequence: TGTGCCATCAGCGCAGGGTCAGCGGGATTGACCTACGAGCAGTACTTC.

In this sample, this clone turned up a few times. The V call is TRBV30, the J call TRBJ1-5; 7 bases match TRBD1. The CDR3 spans 13 residues. Germline V gene lookup returns CDR1 GTSNPN and CDR2 SVGIG (reference sequence). V gave up 0 bases and J gave up 7 bases; unmatched junction bases: 3. CDR3 sequence: CAWSVQGTQPQHF. The CDR3 nucleotides are TGTGCCTGGAGTGTACAGGGGACGCAGCCCCAGCATTTT.

The chain couples TRBV12-3 or TRBV12-4 to TRBJ1-2; possibly TRBD1 for D (5 bases). The CDR3 totals 13 residues. V was clipped by 7 bases and J by 2 bases, with 11 bases between them. The CDR3 DNA follows: TGTGCCAGCACAGAGACAGTGAACTATGGCTACACCTTC. Its protein is CASTETVNYGYTF.

The chain combines TRBV7-8 with TRBJ1-5, with TRBD1 matching 8 bases. The J segment lost 1 base and the V segment lost 4 bases, leaving 6 bases of the junction unmatched. Germline CDR1 is SGHVS and CDR2 is FQNEAQ. The CDR3 runs 16 residues. The DNA for the CDR3 is TGTGCCAGCAGCTCGGACAGGGTTCTAAGCAATCAGCCCCAGCATTTT. It is translated as CASSSDRVLSNQPQHF.

The chain links TRBV4-3 to TRBJ2-2, with 8 bases that match TRBD1. The V gene's germline CDR1 is LGHNA and CDR2 YSLEER. This CDR3 is 15 amino acids long. V was clipped by 3 bases and J by 6 bases; unmatched bases: 6. This CDR3 reads CASSQGDRWAGELFF. The CDR3 coding sequence is TGCGCCAGCAGCCAGGGGGACAGGTGGGCCGGGGAGCTGTTTTTT.

V is TRBV6-1 and J is TRBJ1-5; tentative D call: TRBD1 (5 bases). Trimming cost V 2 bases and J 3 bases, with 14 bases left between them. The CDR3 contains 16 residues. Germline loops: CDR1 MNHNS, CDR2 SASEGT. The CDR3 DNA follows: TGTGCCAGCAGTGAACCAGGGTTTCGTTTCAATCAGCCCCAGCATTTT. This translates into CASSEPGFRFNQPQHF.

This clone was picked up one time. The rearrangement links TRBV30 to TRBJ2-1, with D uncertain. V dropped 1 base and J dropped 10 bases, with 5 bases sitting between them. This CDR3 is built from 10 residues. CDR1 and CDR2 from the germline V gene are GTSNPN and SVGIG (reference sequence). CDR3 sequence reads: CAWSGQEQFF. Here the CDR3 DNA reads TGTGCCTGGAGTGGCCAGGAGCAGTTCTTC.

The V gene is TRBV14, the J gene TRBJ2-1, with a possible D match to TRBD1 (5 bases). The CDR3 runs 14 residues. CDR1 and CDR2 (germline): SGHDN, FVKESK. Trimming took 4 bases from V and 8 from J, leaving 15 bases between them. The CDR3 DNA is TGTGCCAGCAGCCCCCCTGCAGGGCGCTATGAGCAGTTCTTC. This gives the protein CASSPPAGRYEQFF.

This chain joins TRBV9 and TRBJ1-2; no clear D gene. Trimming removed 0 bases at V and 5 bases at J, with 8 bases between. Germline CDR1 is SGDLS and CDR2 is YYNGEE. The CDR3 runs to 13 residues. CDR3 amino acids: CASSVGHRYGYTF. The CDR3 bases are TGTGCCAGCAGCGTAGGACATAGATATGGCTACACCTTC.

The V gene is TRBV4-1, the J gene TRBJ2-7, with TRBD1 identical over 7 bases. The V gene end was trimmed by 0 bases and the J gene end by 3 bases; junction bases not matched to a gene: 8. The CDR3 is 16 amino acids. CDR1 is MGHRA, CDR2 YSYEKL, per germline. The DNA for the CDR3 is TGCGCCAGCAGCCAAGATCGGGACAGCTACAACTACGAGCAGTACTTC. Amino acid sequence: CASSQDRDSYNYEQYF.

The chain carries TRBV2 and TRBJ2-7; 7 nucleotides align to TRBD1. With 5 bases clipped from V and 0 bases from J, the junction kept 13 bases outside the gene matches. The germline CDR1 and CDR2 sequences are SNHLY and FYNNEI. The CDR3 is made up of 17 amino acids. The CDR3 protein is CASSIGPGTVSSYEQYF. CDR3 sequence (DNA): TGTGCCAGCAGTATAGGACCCGGGACAGTTAGCTCCTACGAGCAGTACTTC.

The J gene is TRBJ1-2, the V gene TRBV19; TRBD1 matches 10 bases. V gave up 5 bases and J gave up 0 bases; unmatched junction bases: 3. Germline V lookup: CDR1 LNHDA, CDR2 SQIVND (reference sequence). The CDR3 spans 15 residues. The CDR3 DNA is TGTGCCAGTAGTCCCGGGACAGGGGCTAACTATGGCTACACCTTC. It specifies CASSPGTGANYGYTF.

This chain uses TRBV24-1 with TRBJ2-5, with 9 nucleotides matching TRBD2. This CDR3 has 17 residues. CDR1 and CDR2 from the germline V gene are KGHDR and SFDVKD. V lost 2 bases, J lost 5 bases, and 11 bases stayed unmatched. The CDR3 region has the DNA TGTGCCACCAGTGATTCTAGCGGGACTATTAAGGGGGAGACCCAGTACTTC. Amino acid sequence: CATSDSSGTIKGETQYF.

The genes are TRBV4-3 and TRBJ1-1; D might be TRBD1 (5 bases). The V end was cut by 6 bases, the J end by 2 bases, with 16 bases between. Germline CDR1 reads LGHNA; CDR2 reads YSLEER. The CDR3 sequence is 15 residues long. CDR3 amino acids: CASRWSDRSNTEAFF. The CDR3, as DNA: TGCGCCAGCAGATGGAGTGACAGATCAAACACTGAAGCTTTCTTT.

The V and J genes are TRBV30 and TRBJ2-1, with 8 bases identical to TRBD2. The CDR3 contains 14 residues. With 6 bases clipped from V and 8 bases from J, the junction kept 12 bases outside the gene matches. CDR1 GTSNPN and CDR2 SVGIG come from the germline V gene (reference sequence). CDR3 loop: CACDRGLVFHEQFF. CDR3 nucleotide sequence: TGTGCCTGCGATCGGGGACTAGTGTTCCATGAGCAGTTCTTC.

V is TRBV9 and J is TRBJ1-3, with D possibly TRBD1 on 5 matching bases. Germline CDR1 and CDR2: SGDLS and YYNGEE. V gave up 3 bases and J gave up 3 bases, with 16 bases separating them. The CDR3 spans 16 residues. As DNA, the CDR3 is TGTGCCAGCAGCGCCCTTGTTGGACACTATGGAAACACCATATATTTT. As protein: CASSALVGHYGNTIYF.

The gene calls are TRBV5-1 and TRBJ1-1; possible D gene TRBD1, 5 bases. This CDR3 region has 15 residues. V lost 3 bases, J lost 4 bases, and 16 bases lay in between. CDR1 SGHRS and CDR2 YFSETQ come from the germline V gene. CDR3 nucleotides: TGCGCCAGCAGCTACACGGGGGGAGAGGTCACTGAAGCTTTCTTT. It encodes CASSYTGGEVTEAFF.

The V gene is TRBV10-1, the J gene TRBJ1-2; TRBD1 matches at 11 bases. The CDR3 totals 15 residues. CDR1 is WNHNN, CDR2 SYGVQD, per germline (reference sequence). J lost 6 bases, V lost 0 bases, and 3 bases had no gene match. The CDR3 nucleotides read TGCGCCAGCAGTGAGTCTCGGACAGGGGGCGATGGCTACACCTTC. Protein sequence: CASSESRTGGDGYTF.

The CDR3 bases are TGTGCCAGCTCACCAAACCCTGGACAGGGCGCCTACGAGCAGTACTTC. This translates into CASSPNPGQGAYEQYF. The genes are TRBV18 and TRBJ2-7, with TRBD1 matching over 8 bases. V lost 2 bases and J lost 2; bases outside the gene matches: 8. CDR1 is KGHSH and CDR2 is LQKENI in the germline V gene. The CDR3 runs to 16 residues. Drawing the rest from reference TRBV18 and TRBJ2-7, the complete variable domain is NAGVMQNPRHLVRRRGQEARLRCSPMKGHSHVYWYRQLPEEGLKFMVYLQKENIIDESGMPKERFSAEFPKEGPSILRIQQVVRGDSAAYFCASSPNPGQGAYEQYFGPGTRLTVT.

This clone was detected only a few times. Distinct nucleotide sequences in the sample also encode this CDR3. V and J are TRBV20-1 and TRBJ1-1; no clear D gene. Germline V gene lookup returns CDR1 DFQATT and CDR2 SNEGSKA (reference sequence). Trimming cost V 4 bases and J 0 bases, with 3 bases left between them. The CDR3 runs 11 residues. CDR3 region: CSATMNTEAFF. The CDR3, as DNA: TGCAGTGCTACCATGAACACTGAAGCTTTCTTT.

This chain links TRBV27 with TRBJ2-1, with 10 bases lining up with TRBD2. V gave up 6 bases and J gave up 4 bases; unmatched junction bases: 6. Germline assignment: CDR1 MNHEY and CDR2 SMNVEV (reference sequence). CDR3 length: 15 amino acids. The CDR3 loop reads CASSRTSGIYNEQFF. The CDR3 coding sequence is TGTGCCAGCAGCCGAACTAGCGGGATATACAATGAGCAGTTCTTC.